This TCR beta chain originates from a study of blood T cells in healthy people across ages. Findings and caveats of the study: Older individuals had lower TCR beta diversity per million T cells (the decline was roughly linear). More naive CD4+ cells and higher diversity marked long-lived donors relative to aged donors.

A second PCR, run for about 7 to 11 cycles, used a sample-barcoded 5' primer plus a J-beta primer mix. A 12-random-nucleotide template-switch adaptor tagged each cDNA molecule. MiXCR, applied by TCRdb to the 5' RACE reads, yields one record per CDR3 protein. The data show about 1,800,000 distinct CDR3 sequences, with roughly 27% seen just once and approximately 7.7% held by the top ten. The CDR3 length is 16 residues. CDR1 is MNHNS, CDR2 SASEGT, per germline. Researchers collected approximately 9.5 milliliters of peripheral blood from every single donor. In regard to this clonotype: The antigen is unknown. One junction end disagrees with the germline gene, perhaps due to a read error.

The gene calls are TRBV6-1 and TRBJ2-4; TRBD2 agrees at 14 bases. The sample was blood. This clonotype was obtained from a woman in her 30s in good health. The CDR3 DNA sequence: TGTACCAGCAGCCGGGGACTAGCGGGAGAGCTACAGGAGCAGTACTTC. Protein: CTSSRGLAGELQEQYF.